A selection of T cell receptor beta chains follows, all from one sample in a study of OX40 agonist ivuxolimab in advanced cancers. Sequenced by immunoSEQ multiplex PCR; TCRdb stores in-frame clones only, minus some. The data hold tens of thousands of clones, with roughly nine tenths observed a single time. This specimen was CD4+ or CD8+ T cells sorted from blood, taken in a trial of the OX40 agonist ivuxolimab. These TCRs come from an adult with an advanced solid tumor such as melanoma, head and neck, liver or kidney cancer. CDR3s include the opening cysteine and the closing phenylalanine or tryptophan. The order of the fields is V gene, D gene, J gene, clone size, CDR3 length, CDR3 DNA, CDR3 protein. D genes are given only for firm matches. Expanded clones are given a class, and other clones once, few, many or no size at all.

>TRBV2|TRBD2|TRBJ2-3|NA|15
TGTGCCAGCAGTGGAAGCGCGGGAGTAGGGGATACGCAGTATTTT
CASSGSAGVGDTQYF
>TRBV2|NA|TRBJ1-3|NA|16
TGTGCCAGCAGTGAAACAGGGCTCGCTTCTAGAAACACCATATATTTT
CASSETGLASRNTIYF
>TRBV30|NA|TRBJ2-1|NA|16
TGTGCCTGGAGTGTAAATGGGAAGGGGTCTTACAATGAGCAGTTCTTC
CAWSVNGKGSYNEQFF
>TRBV28|NA|TRBJ1-1|NA|12
TGTGCCAGCAGTTTGACGGTTGCTGAAGCTTTCTTT
CASSLTVAEAFF
>TRBV27|NA|TRBJ2-6|NA|17
TGTGCCAGCAGTTTTCCGGTCTCCAGGTCTGGGGCCAACGTCCTGACTTTC
CASSFPVSRSGANVLTF
>TRBV27|NA|TRBJ1-1|NA|14
TGTGCCAGCAGCTCCGAGGGACAGAACACTGAAGCTTTCTTT
CASSSEGQNTEAFF
>TRBV5-1|NA|TRBJ1-1|NA|16
TGCGCCAGCAGCTTGGATTACCAGGGTGGGTGGACTGAAGCTTTCTTT
CASSLDYQGGWTEAFF
>TRBV19|NA|TRBJ2-1|NA|19
TGTGCCAGTAGTATAGATCGATCAGAGGGGCAGGCCGTCTACAATGAGCAGTTCTTC
CASSIDRSEGQAVYNEQFF
>TRBV14|NA|TRBJ1-6|NA|15
TGTGCCAGCAGCCAAGCAGGGGCAGGTAATTCACCCCTCCACTTT
CASSQAGAGNSPLHF
>TRBV5-4|NA|TRBJ2-7|NA|14
TGTGCCAGCAGCTCGGACGCGGGATCCTACGAGCAGTACTTC
CASSSDAGSYEQYF
>TRBV19|TRBD1|TRBJ2-7|NA|17
TGTGCCAGTAGTATCTCATCGGGACAGGGGCACTCCTACGAGCAGTACTTC
CASSISSGQGHSYEQYF
>TRBV11-3|NA|TRBJ2-3|NA|16
TGTGCCAGCAGCTTATATCTGGCGCGGAGCACAGATACGCAGTATTTT
CASSLYLARSTDTQYF
>TRBV23-1|TRBD2|TRBJ2-3|NA|18
TGCGCCAGCAGTCAATCAGGGCTAGCGGGCCTGGGTACAGATACGCAGTATTTT
CASSQSGLAGLGTDTQYF
>TRBV19|NA|TRBJ1-2|NA|15
TGTGCCAGTAGTCAAATGCAGACAGGAAACTATGGCTACACCTTC
CASSQMQTGNYGYTF
>TRBV4-1|NA|TRBJ1-4|NA|15
TGCGCCAGCAGCCAAGGGTTCAGGACGGAAGAAAAACTGTTTTTT
CASSQGFRTEEKLFF
>TRBV28|TRBD1|TRBJ1-4|NA|12
TGTGCCAGCCAGACAGGGAATGAAAAACTGTTTTTT
CASQTGNEKLFF
>TRBV5-1|NA|TRBJ2-3|NA|15
TGCGCCAGCAGCTTCAGTCCTAGTAGGACAGATACGCAGTATTTT
CASSFSPSRTDTQYF
>TRBV30|TRBD2|TRBJ2-7|once|17
TGTGCCTGGAGTGTAAAGGCTTTAGCGGGCCTCTCCTACGAGCAGTACTTC
CAWSVKALAGLSYEQYF
>TRBV5-1|NA|TRBJ1-3|NA|15
TGCGCCAGCAGCTTCGGACCTCAGGCGGGAAACACCATATATTTT
CASSFGPQAGNTIYF
>TRBV28|NA|TRBJ1-2|NA|11
TGTGCCAGCAGTCAGATTGGTGGCTACACCTTC
CASSQIGGYTF
>TRBV18|TRBD2|TRBJ2-3|NA|16
TGTGCCAGCTCACCACGAGGGCGGGAGAGGACAGATACGCAGTATTTT
CASSPRGRERTDTQYF
>TRBV10-3|TRBD1|TRBJ2-7|NA|14
TGTGCCATCAGGGCCGGGACAGGGTCCCACGAGCAGTACTTC
CAIRAGTGSHEQYF
>TRBV5-1|TRBD1|TRBJ2-5|once|15
TGCGCCAGCAGCTCCGGGACAGTTCTCCAAGAGACCCAGTACTTC
CASSSGTVLQETQYF
>TRBV5-4|TRBD2|TRBJ2-4|NA|15
TGTGCCAGCAGCTTGGGGACTAGCGGGGGTGACATTCAGTACTTC
CASSLGTSGGDIQYF
>TRBV4-2|NA|TRBJ2-2|few|14
TGTGCCAGCAGCCACGCCGTTTCCACCGGGGAGCTGTTTTTT
CASSHAVSTGELFF
>TRBV10-1|TRBD2|TRBJ2-1|NA|16
TGCGCCAGCAACCGCGGCACTAGCGGGACCTACAATGAGCAGTTCTTC
CASNRGTSGTYNEQFF
>TRBV5-1|TRBD1|TRBJ1-2|NA|14
TGCGCCAGCAGCATCGGACAGGGCGTTAGTGGCTACACCTTC
CASSIGQGVSGYTF
>TRBV5-4|TRBD2|TRBJ2-4|NA|15
TGTGCCAGCAGCTTGGGACTAGCGGGGAAAAACATTCAGTACTTC
CASSLGLAGKNIQYF
>TRBV20-1|NA|TRBJ2-2|NA|11
TGCAGTGCTGAGGGACCCGGGGAGCTGTTTTTT
CSAEGPGELFF
>TRBV6-5|NA|TRBJ2-7|NA|12
TGTGCCAGCAGTCCTACCCCATACGAGCAGTACTTC
CASSPTPYEQYF
>TRBV6-1|NA|TRBJ2-3|NA|14
TGTGCCAGCAGCCTAGGAATAAGCACAGATACGCAGTATTTT
CASSLGISTDTQYF
>TRBV30|TRBD2|TRBJ2-7|NA|13
TGTGCCTGGAGTTTAGCGGGAGTTAGAGAGCAGTACTTC
CAWSLAGVREQYF
>TRBV5-1|NA|TRBJ2-3|NA|14
TGCGCCAGCAGCTTGCTGGACTACGGGGATACGCAGTATTTT
CASSLLDYGDTQYF
>TRBV7-2|NA|TRBJ1-5|NA|13
TGTGCCAGCAGCCTGGGCGGAGATCAGCCCCAGCATTTT
CASSLGGDQPQHF
>TRBV7-6|NA|TRBJ2-5|NA|15
TGTGCCAGCAGCTTAGCGAGGAGGGTTGGGGAGACCCAGTACTTC
CASSLARRVGETQYF